This T cell receptor beta chain was observed in a study of CD8+ T cells in alopecia areata. Study background: Each day, treated patients took oral tofacitinib twice, at 5 to 10 mg per dose.

CDR1 GTSNPN and CDR2 SVGIG come from the germline V gene (reference sequence). J lost 9 bases, V lost 3 bases, and 4 bases had no gene match. The CDR3 contains 11 residues. TCR sequencing used cDNA made by reverse transcription of extracted RNA. Data came from immunoSEQ multiplex PCR; TCRdb stores just in-frame clones and leaves some out. The sample contains around 120,000 clones, roughly two fifths of which appear only once. The chain is built from TRBV30 and TRBJ2-5; 7 positions match TRBD2. This TCR came from a human donor with alopecia areata. Sequencing was carried out using CD4+ T cells sorted from blood. The CDR3 spells CAWRVGGAQYF. The CDR3 DNA reads as TGTGCCTGGAGGGTGGGAGGGGCCCAGTACTTC.